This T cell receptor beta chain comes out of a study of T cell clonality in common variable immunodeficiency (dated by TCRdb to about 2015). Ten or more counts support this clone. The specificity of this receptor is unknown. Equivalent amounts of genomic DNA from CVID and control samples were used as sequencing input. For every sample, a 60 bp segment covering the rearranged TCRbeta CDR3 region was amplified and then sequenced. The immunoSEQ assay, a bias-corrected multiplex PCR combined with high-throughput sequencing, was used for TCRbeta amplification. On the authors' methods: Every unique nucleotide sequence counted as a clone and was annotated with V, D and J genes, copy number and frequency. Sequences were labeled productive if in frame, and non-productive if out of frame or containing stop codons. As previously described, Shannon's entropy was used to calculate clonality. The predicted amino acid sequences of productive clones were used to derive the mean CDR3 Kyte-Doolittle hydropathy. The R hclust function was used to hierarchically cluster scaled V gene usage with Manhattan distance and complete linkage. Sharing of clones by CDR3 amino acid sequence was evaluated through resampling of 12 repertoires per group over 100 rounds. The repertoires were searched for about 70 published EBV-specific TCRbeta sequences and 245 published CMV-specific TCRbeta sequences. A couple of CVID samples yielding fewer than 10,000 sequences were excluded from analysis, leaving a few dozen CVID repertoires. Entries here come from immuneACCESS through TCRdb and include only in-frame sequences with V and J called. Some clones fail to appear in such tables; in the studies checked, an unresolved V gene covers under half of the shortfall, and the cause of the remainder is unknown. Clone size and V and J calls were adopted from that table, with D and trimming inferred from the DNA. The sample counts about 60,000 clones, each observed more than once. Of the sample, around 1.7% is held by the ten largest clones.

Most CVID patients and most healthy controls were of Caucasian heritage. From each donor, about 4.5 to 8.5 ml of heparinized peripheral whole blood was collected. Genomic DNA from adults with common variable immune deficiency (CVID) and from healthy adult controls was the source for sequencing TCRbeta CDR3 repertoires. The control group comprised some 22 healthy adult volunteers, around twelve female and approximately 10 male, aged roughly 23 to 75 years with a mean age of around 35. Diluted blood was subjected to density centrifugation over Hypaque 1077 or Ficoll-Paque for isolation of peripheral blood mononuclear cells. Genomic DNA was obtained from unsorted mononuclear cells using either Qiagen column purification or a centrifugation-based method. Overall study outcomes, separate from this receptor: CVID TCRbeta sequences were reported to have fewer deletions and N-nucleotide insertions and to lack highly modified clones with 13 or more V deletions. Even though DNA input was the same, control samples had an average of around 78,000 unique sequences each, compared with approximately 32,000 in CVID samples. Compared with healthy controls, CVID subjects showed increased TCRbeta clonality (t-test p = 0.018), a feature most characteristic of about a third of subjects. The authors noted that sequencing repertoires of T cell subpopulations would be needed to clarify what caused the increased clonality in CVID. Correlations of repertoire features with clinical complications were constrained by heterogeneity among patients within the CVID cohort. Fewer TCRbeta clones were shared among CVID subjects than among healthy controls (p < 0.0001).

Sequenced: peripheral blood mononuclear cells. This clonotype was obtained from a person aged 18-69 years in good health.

The CDR3 corresponds to CASSRGQIQAFF. The part of the CDR3 DNA that was read is TGTGCCAGCAGTCGGGGACAGATCCAA. This receptor chain uses TRBV12-3 or TRBV12-4 and TRBJ1-1, with 7 central nucleotides matching TRBD1. The CDR3 is cut off 3 residues early in the read; its end comes from the germline J gene. The cysteine opens and the phenylalanine closes a CDR3 of 12 amino acids. The 27 bases shown cover part of the CDR3, and their frame starts at base 1.